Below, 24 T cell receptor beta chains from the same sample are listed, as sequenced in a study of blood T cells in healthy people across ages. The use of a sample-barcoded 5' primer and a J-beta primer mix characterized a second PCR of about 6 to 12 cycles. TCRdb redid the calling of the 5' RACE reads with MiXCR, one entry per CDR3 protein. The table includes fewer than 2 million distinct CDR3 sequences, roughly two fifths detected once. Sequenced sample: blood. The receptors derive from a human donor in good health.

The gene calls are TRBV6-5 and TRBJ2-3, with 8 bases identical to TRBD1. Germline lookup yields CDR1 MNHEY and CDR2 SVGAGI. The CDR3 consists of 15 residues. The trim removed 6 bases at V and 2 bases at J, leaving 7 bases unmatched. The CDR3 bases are TGTGCCAGCAGCCGACAGGGGAGTTTCACAGATACGCAGTATTTT. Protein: CASSRQGSFTDTQYF.

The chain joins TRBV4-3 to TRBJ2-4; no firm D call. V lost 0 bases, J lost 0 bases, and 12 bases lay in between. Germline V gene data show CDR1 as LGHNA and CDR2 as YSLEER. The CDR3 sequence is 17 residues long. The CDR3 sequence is CASSQDFTPIAKNIQYF. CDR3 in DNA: TGCGCCAGCAGCCAAGATTTTACTCCCATAGCCAAAAACATTCAGTACTTC.

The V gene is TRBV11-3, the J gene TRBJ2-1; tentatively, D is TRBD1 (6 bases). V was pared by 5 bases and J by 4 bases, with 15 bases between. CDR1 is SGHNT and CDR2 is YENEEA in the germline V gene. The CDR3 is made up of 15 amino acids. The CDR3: CASSLGTPLYNEQFF. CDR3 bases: TGTGCCAGCAGCCTCGGGACACCATTATACAATGAGCAGTTCTTC. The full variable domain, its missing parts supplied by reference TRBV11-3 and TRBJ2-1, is EAGVVQSPRYKIIEKKQPVAFWCNPISGHNTLYWYLQNLGQGPELLIRYENEEAVDDSQLPKDRFSAERLKGVDSTLKIQPAELGDSAVYLCASSLGTPLYNEQFFGPGTRLTVL.

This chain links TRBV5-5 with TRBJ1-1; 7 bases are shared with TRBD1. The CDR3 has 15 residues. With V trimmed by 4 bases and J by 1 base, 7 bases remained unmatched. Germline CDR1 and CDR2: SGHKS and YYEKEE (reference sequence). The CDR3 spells CASSLEDRRNTEAFF. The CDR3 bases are TGTGCCAGCAGCCTAGAGGACAGGCGGAACACTGAAGCTTTCTTT.

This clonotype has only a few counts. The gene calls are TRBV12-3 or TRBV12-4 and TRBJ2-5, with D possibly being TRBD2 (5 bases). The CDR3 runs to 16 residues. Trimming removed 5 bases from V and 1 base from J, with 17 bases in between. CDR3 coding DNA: TGTGCCAGCAGTCCCGGAAGTTTACGGGGCCAAGAGACCCAGTACTTC. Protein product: CASSPGSLRGQETQYF.

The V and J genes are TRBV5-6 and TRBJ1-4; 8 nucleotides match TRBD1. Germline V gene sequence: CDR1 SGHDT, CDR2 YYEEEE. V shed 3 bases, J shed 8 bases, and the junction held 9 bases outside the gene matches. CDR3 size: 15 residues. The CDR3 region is CASSSSRTGREKLFF. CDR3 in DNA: TGTGCCAGCAGCTCCTCCCGGACAGGGAGAGAAAAACTGTTTTTT.

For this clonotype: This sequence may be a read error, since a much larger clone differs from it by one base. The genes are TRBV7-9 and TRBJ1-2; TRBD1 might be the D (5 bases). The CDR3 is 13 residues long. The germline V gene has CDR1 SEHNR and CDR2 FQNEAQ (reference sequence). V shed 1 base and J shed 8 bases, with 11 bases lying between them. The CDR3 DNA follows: TGTGCCAGCAGCTTAGGGGTAGGGGACGGCTACACCTTC. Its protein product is CASSLGVGDGYTF.

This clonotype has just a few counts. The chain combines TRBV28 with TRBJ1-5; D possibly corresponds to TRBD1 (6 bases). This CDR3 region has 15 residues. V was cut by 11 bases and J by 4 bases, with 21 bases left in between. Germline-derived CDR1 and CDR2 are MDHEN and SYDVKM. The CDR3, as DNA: TGTGCCGTCGGTCGTGGGGACAAAGGAAATCAGCCCCAGCATTTT. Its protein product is CAVGRGDKGNQPQHF.

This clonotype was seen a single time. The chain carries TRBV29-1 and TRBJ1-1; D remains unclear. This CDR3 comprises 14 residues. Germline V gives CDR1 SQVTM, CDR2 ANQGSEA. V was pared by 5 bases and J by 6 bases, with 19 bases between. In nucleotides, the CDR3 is TGCAGCGTTCAAAAATCGGGTTTTAGTTCTGAAGCTTTCTTT. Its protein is CSVQKSGFSSEAFF.

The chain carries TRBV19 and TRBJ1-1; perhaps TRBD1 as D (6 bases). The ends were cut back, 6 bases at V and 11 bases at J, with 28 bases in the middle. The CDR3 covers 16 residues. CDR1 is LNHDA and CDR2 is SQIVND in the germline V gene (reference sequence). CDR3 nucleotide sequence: TGTGCCAGTAGCCCGCCAGGGGTGGCCAGCGTTTTATATGCTTTCTTT. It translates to CASSPPGVASVLYAFF. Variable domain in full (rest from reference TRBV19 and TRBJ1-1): DGGITQSPKYLFRKEGQNVTLSCEQNLNHDAMYWYRQDPGQGLRLIYYSQIVNDFQKGDIAEGYSVSREKKESFPLTVTSAQKNPTAFYLCASSPPGVASVLYAFFGQGTRLTVV.

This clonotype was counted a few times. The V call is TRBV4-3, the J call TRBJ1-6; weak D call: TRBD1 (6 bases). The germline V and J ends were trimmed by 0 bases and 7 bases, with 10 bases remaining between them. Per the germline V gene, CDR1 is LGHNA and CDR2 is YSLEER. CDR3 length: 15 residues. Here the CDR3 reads CASSQDPGDNSPLHF. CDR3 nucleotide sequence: TGCGCCAGCAGCCAAGATCCAGGGGACAATTCACCCCTCCACTTT.

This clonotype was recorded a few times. In DNA form, the CDR3 reads TGTGCCAGCAGCTCGATTTCTAACCCGTACGAGCAGTACTTC. Protein product: CASSSISNPYEQYF. The chain couples TRBV7-6 to TRBJ2-7; D uncertain. Deletions cut 4 bases from V and 4 bases from J, with 14 bases between. The germline V gene encodes CDR1 SGHVS and CDR2 FNYEAQ. CDR3 length: 14 amino acids.

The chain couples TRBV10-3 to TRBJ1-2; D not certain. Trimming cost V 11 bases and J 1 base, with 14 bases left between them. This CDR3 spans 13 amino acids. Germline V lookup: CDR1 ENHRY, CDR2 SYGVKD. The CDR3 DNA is TGTGCCCTCTTCGACGGGGATAACTATGGCTACACCTTC. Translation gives CALFDGDNYGYTF.

In nucleotides, the CDR3 is TGTGCCAGCAGCCAAGATTACAGGGTGGGAGGCTACACCTTC. This translates into CASSQDYRVGGYTF. The J gene is TRBJ1-2, the V gene TRBV14; maybe TRBD1 (6 bases). The CDR3 is 14 residues long. With 0 bases removed from V and 8 bases from J, the gap between germline ends came to 13 bases. The germline V gene has CDR1 SGHDN and CDR2 FVKESK.

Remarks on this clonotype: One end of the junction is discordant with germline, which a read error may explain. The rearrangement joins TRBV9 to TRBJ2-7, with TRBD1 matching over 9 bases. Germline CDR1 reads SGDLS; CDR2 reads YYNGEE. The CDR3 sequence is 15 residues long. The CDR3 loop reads CVSSPSGDRVDEQYF. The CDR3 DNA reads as TGTGTCAGCAGCCCCTCAGGGGACAGGGTCGACGAGCAGTACTTC.

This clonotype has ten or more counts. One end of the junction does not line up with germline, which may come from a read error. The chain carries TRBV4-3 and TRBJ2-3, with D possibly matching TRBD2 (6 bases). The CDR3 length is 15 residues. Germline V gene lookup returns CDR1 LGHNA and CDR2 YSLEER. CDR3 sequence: CASSPRGGGTDTQYF. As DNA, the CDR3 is TGTGCCAGCAGCCCCCGGGGCGGGGGCACAGATACGCAGTATTTT.

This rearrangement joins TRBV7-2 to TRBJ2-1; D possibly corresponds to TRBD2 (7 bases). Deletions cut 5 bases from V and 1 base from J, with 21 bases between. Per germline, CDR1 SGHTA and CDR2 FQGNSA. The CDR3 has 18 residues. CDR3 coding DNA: TGTGCCAGCAGCCTACTTCGGGGGGCGGACGCTTCCTACAATGAGCAGTTCTTC. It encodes CASSLLRGADASYNEQFF.

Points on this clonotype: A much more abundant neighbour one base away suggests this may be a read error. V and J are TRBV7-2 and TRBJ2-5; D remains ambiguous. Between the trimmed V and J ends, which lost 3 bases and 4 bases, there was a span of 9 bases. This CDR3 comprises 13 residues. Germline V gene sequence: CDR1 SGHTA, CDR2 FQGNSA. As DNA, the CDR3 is TGTGCCAGCAGCTTCCCGTACCGAGAGACCCAGTACTTC. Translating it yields CASSFPYRETQYF.

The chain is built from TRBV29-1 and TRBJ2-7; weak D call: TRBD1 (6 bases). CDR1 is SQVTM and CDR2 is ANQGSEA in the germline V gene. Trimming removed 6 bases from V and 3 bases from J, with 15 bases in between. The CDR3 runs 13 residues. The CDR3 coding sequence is TGCAGCGTAAACAGGGAATCCGACTACGAGCAGTACTTC. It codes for CSVNRESDYEQYF.

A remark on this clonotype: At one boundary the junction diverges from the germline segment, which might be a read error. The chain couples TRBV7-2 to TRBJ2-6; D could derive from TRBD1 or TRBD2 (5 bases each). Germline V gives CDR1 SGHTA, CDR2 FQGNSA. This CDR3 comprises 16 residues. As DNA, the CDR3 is TGTGCCAGCAGCTTAGATTCGGGGCATGGGACCAACGTCCTGACTTTC. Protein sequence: CASSLDSGHGTNVLTF.

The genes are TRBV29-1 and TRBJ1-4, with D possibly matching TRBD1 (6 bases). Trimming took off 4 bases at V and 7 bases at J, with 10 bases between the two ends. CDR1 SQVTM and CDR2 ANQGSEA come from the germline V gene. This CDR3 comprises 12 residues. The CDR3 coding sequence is TGCAGCGTTGGCTCAGGGGTTGAAAAACTGTTTTTT. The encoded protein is CSVGSGVEKLFF.

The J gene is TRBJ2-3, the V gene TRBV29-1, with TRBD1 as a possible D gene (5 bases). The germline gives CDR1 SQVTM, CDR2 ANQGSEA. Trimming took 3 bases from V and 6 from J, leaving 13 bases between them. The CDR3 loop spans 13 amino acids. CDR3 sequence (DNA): TGCAGCGTTGACGGACAAGTCCAGGATACGCAGTATTTT. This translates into CSVDGQVQDTQYF.

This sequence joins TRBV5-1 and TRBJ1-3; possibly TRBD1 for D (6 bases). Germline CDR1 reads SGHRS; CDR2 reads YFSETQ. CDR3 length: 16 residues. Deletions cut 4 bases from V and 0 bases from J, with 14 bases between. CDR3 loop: CASSRVADSSGNTIYF. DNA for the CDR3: TGCGCCAGCAGCAGAGTGGCGGACAGCTCTGGAAACACCATATATTTT.

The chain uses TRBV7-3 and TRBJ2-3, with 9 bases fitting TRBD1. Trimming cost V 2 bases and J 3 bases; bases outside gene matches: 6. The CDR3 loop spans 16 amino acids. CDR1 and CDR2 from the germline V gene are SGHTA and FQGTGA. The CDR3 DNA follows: TGTGCCAGCAGCTTATCGGACAGGGGACTTACAGATACGCAGTATTTT. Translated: CASSLSDRGLTDTQYF.